The clone carrying this T cell receptor beta chain was found many times. These data originate in a study of tumor-infiltrating lymphocytes in oesophageal squamous cell carcinoma. One entry per CDR3 protein, called by TCRdb with MiXCR from the PCR reads. The table includes over 15,000 distinct CDR3 sequences, roughly 37% detected once. Germline lookup yields CDR1 SGHVS and CDR2 FQNEAQ. There are 15 residues in the CDR3. Trimming cost V 5 bases and J 8 bases; bases outside gene matches: 9. The sequence derives from a male donor with esophageal squamous cell carcinoma. The chain joins TRBV7-8 to TRBJ1-4, with TRBD1 matching 9 bases. Sequenced sample: blood. The CDR3 coding sequence is TGTGCCAGCAGCGGAAGGACAGGGGCCGACGAAAAACTGTTTTTT. Its translation is CASSGRTGADEKLFF.